This T cell receptor beta chain appears in the sequencing data of a study of T cell clonality in common variable immunodeficiency. Germline values: CDR1 SGHTA, CDR2 FQGNSA. V was cut by 6 bases and J by 6 bases, with 14 bases left in between. CDR3 length equals 13 residues. Findings and caveats of the study: Compared with healthy controls, CVID subjects showed increased TCRbeta clonality, mostly in about a third. In common variable immunodeficiency, TCR beta chains reportedly carried fewer deletions and N-nucleotide insertions.

The method was immunoSEQ multiplex PCR; TCRdb's version includes in-frame clones alone and lacks a portion of them. Recorded here are 25,000 to 30,000 clones, none singletons. Most patients and controls had Caucasian heritage. Replacement immunoglobulin had been given to every CVID subject for at least one year. This clone was observed a handful of times. What it recognizes is unknown. The read gets to within 3 residues of the CDR3 end, and the germline J gene fills in the rest. The specimen sequenced was peripheral blood mononuclear cells. The gene calls are TRBV7-2 and TRBJ1-2; possibly TRBD1 for D (6 bases). The TCR originated in a human donor with common variable immunodeficiency. CDR3 amino acids: CASSTAYRDGYTF. The sequenced part of the CDR3 DNA is TGTGCCAGCAGTACAGCCTACAGGGATGGC.